Below, 28 T cell receptor beta chains from the same sample are listed, as sequenced in a study of human T cells and chemical hapten exposure. Stated time point: patch test 3, about 24 weeks after DPC sensitization. The treatment: therapeutic diphenylcyclopropenone sensitization with weekly scalp DPC. TCRdb re-analysed the RACE reads in MiXCR, keeping a single row per CDR3 protein. The table has tens of thousands of distinct CDR3 sequences, around 12% seen once; the top ten hold around 2.4%. The sequencing used whole blood, collected in connection with sensitization to the hapten diphenylcyclopropenone (DPC). These TCRs come from a man in his thirties or forties with alopecia areata. Some clones in this sample may be carry-over from other donors' samples.

This clonotype turned up a few times. The chain joins TRBV5-1 to TRBJ1-5; 10 bases are shared with TRBD1. The V segment lost 4 bases and the J segment 8 bases; nucleotides outside the gene matches: 18. The germline V gene has CDR1 SGHRS and CDR2 YFSETQ. This CDR3 contains 18 residues. This CDR3 reads CASSPGSRTGGFLKPQHF. In nucleotides, the CDR3 is TGCGCCAGCAGCCCAGGATCCAGGACAGGGGGGTTTTTGAAGCCCCAGCATTTT. The whole variable domain, filled in from reference TRBV5-1 and TRBJ1-5, reads KAGVTQTPRYLIKTRGQQVTLSCSPISGHRSVSWYQQTPGQGLQFLFEYFSETQRNKGNFPGRFSGRQFSNSRSEMNVSTLELGDSALYLCASSPGSRTGGFLKPQHFGDGTRLSIL.

This clonotype was counted at least ten times. The genes are TRBV7-8 and TRBJ1-1, with D possibly TRBD1 on 6 matching bases. CDR3 length: 13 residues. V was shortened by 6 bases and J by 6 bases, with 14 bases between the two germline ends. Germline CDR1 and CDR2: SGHVS and FQNEAQ. The CDR3 DNA reads as TGTGCCAGCAGTGCCGACAGGACAGCTGAAGCTTTCTTT. This gives the protein CASSADRTAEAFF.

This clonotype showed up many times. V is TRBV9 and J is TRBJ2-3; maybe TRBD1 (5 bases). CDR3 size: 16 residues. Germline CDR1 reads SGDLS; CDR2 reads YYNGEE. Trimming stripped 0 bases from V and 4 bases from J, with 15 bases between. In nucleotides, the CDR3 is TGTGCCAGCAGCGTAGACCGAGCAGGGCTCGCAGATACGCAGTATTTT. Residues: CASSVDRAGLADTQYF.

The rearrangement joins TRBV7-2 to TRBJ1-4; D remains ambiguous. Trimming left V 1 base short and J 0 bases short, with 12 bases between. Germline CDR1 and CDR2: SGHTA and FQGNSA. This CDR3 spans 17 amino acids. The CDR3 here is CASSLVSRLSTNEKLFF. The DNA of the CDR3 is TGTGCCAGCAGCTTAGTATCGCGGTTATCAACTAATGAAAAACTGTTTTTT.

The table lists this clonotype with a few counts. V usage is TRBV28 and J usage is TRBJ1-2; tentative D call: TRBD1 (6 bases). The CDR3 runs 14 residues. The germline V and J ends were trimmed by 6 bases and 1 base, with 12 bases remaining between them. Germline V lookup: CDR1 MDHEN, CDR2 SYDVKM. The CDR3 spells CASRRPQGNYGYTF. In DNA form, the CDR3 reads TGTGCCAGCAGACGCCCACAGGGTAACTATGGCTACACCTTC.

This clonotype was recorded many times. This chain joins TRBV12-3 or TRBV12-4 and TRBJ2-1, with 10 bases aligning to TRBD2. J lost 9 bases, V lost 6 bases, and 11 bases had no gene match. The CDR3 is made up of 15 amino acids. The CDR3 is CASSQGLARGGEQFF. The CDR3 DNA is TGTGCCAGCAGCCAGGGACTAGCGCGTGGGGGTGAGCAGTTCTTC.

In its sample, this clonotype was seen many times. The J gene is TRBJ2-7, the V gene TRBV24-1; 7 nucleotides align to TRBD1. CDR3 size: 16 residues. The junction had 11 bases not matched to a gene; V was cut back by 2 bases and J by 5 bases. CDR1 is KGHDR, CDR2 SFDVKD, per germline. The CDR3 reads CATSDSTEETGDEQYF. Here the CDR3 DNA reads TGTGCCACCAGTGATTCGACTGAAGAAACAGGGGACGAGCAGTACTTC.

This clonotype showed up just a few times. The chain carries TRBV28 and TRBJ2-7, with D perhaps matching TRBD1 or TRBD2 (5 bases each). V shed 4 bases and J shed 7 bases, with 11 bases lying between them. CDR1 and CDR2 (germline): MDHEN, SYDVKM. This CDR3 region has 12 residues. CDR3 coding DNA: TGTGCCAGCAGTTACCTCGGGACGGAGCAGTACTTC. This encodes CASSYLGTEQYF. The variable domain in full, with the rest retrieved from reference TRBV28 and TRBJ2-7, is DVKVTQSSRYLVKRTGEKVFLECVQDMDHENMFWYRQDPGLGLRLIYFSYDVKMKEKGDIPEGYSVSREKKERFSLILESASTNQTSMYLCASSYLGTEQYFGPGTRLTVT.

The chain employs TRBV6-5 and TRBJ2-4; TRBD1 agrees at 9 bases. CDR1 is MNHEY and CDR2 is SVGAGI in the germline V gene. V lost 0 bases to trimming and J lost 8 bases; unmatched junction nucleotides: 8. The CDR3 runs 16 residues. CDR3 loop: CASSYSAGQGLHIQYF. Written as DNA, the CDR3 is TGTGCCAGCAGTTACTCGGCGGGACAGGGTCTTCACATTCAGTACTTC.

This clonotype came up many times. The genes are TRBV9 and TRBJ1-1; 7 bases map to TRBD1. CDR1 is SGDLS, CDR2 YYNGEE, per germline. V lost 3 bases and J lost 0; bases outside the gene matches: 5. The CDR3 length is 15 residues. The CDR3 DNA is TGTGCCAGCAGCGGATACAGGGGCATGAACACTGAAGCTTTCTTT. Translating it yields CASSGYRGMNTEAFF.

The chain employs TRBV9 and TRBJ2-2, with 9 bases aligning to TRBD2. Germline assignment: CDR1 SGDLS and CDR2 YYNGEE. After removal of 3 bases from V and 3 bases from J, the junction contained 9 bases not matched to a gene. CDR3 length: 17 amino acids. The CDR3 bases are TGTGCCAGCAGCGCCCCTTGGCGGGAGGGGGACACCGGGGAGCTGTTTTTT. As protein: CASSAPWREGDTGELFF. The full variable domain, in which reference TRBV9 and TRBJ2-2 provide the parts outside the CDR3, is DSGVTQTPKHLITATGQRVTLRCSPRSGDLSVYWYQQSLDQGLQFLIQYYNGEERAKGNILERFSAQQFPDLHSELNLSSLELGDSALYFCASSAPWREGDTGELFFGEGSRLTVL.

This clonotype was counted ten times or more. The chain carries TRBV28 and TRBJ2-5; the match to TRBD1 covers 8 bases. After removal of 2 bases from V and 4 bases from J, the junction contained 6 bases not matched to a gene. Germline V gives CDR1 MDHEN, CDR2 SYDVKM. The CDR3 is made up of 15 amino acids. CDR3 coding DNA: TGTGCCAGCAGTTTAACAGGGGGAGCATCAGAGACCCAGTACTTC. It codes for CASSLTGGASETQYF.

This chain uses TRBV25-1 with TRBJ1-1; 7 nucleotides match TRBD1. V lost 4 bases and J lost 5; bases outside the gene matches: 10. Germline lookup yields CDR1 MGHDK and CDR2 SYGVNS. The CDR3 loop spans 15 amino acids. In DNA, the CDR3 is TGTGCCAGCAGTGCCACACAGGGGTGGGATACTGAAGCTTTCTTT. Protein: CASSATQGWDTEAFF. Complete variable domain (other parts from reference TRBV25-1 and TRBJ1-1): EADIYQTPRYLVIGTGKKITLECSQTMGHDKMYWYQQDPGMELHLIHYSYGVNSTEKGDLSSESTVSRIRTEHFPLTLESARPSHTSQYLCASSATQGWDTEAFFGQGTRLTVV.

Ten or more counts support this clonotype. The rearrangement links TRBV7-9 to TRBJ1-1; maybe TRBD1 (6 bases). The V gene lost 4 bases and the J gene lost 4 bases, with 13 bases spanning the gap. CDR3 length: 14 amino acids. Germline CDR1 reads SEHNR; CDR2 reads FQNEAQ (reference sequence). This CDR3 reads CASSSDRRSTEAFF. DNA of the CDR3: TGTGCCAGCAGCTCAGACAGGCGCAGCACTGAAGCTTTCTTT.

This clonotype was counted ten times or more. This chain connects TRBV7-2 to TRBJ2-2; 7 bases line up with TRBD1. Germline CDR1 is SGHTA and CDR2 is FQGNSA. The CDR3 loop spans 14 amino acids. The V and J ends lost 3 bases and 6 bases, in that order; junction bases with no gene match: 4. In nucleotides, the CDR3 is TGTGCCAGCAGCTTGCGCAGGGGGTCCGGGGAGCTGTTTTTT. This encodes CASSLRRGSGELFF.

This clonotype has at least ten counts. This chain joins TRBV10-3 and TRBJ1-5, with no clear D. Trimming stripped 5 bases from V and 7 bases from J, with 12 bases between. Germline values: CDR1 ENHRY, CDR2 SYGVKD. This CDR3 region has 13 residues. The CDR3 DNA reads as TGTGCCATCAGTCAAGACTCAGTACAGCCCCAGCATTTT. Translation: CAISQDSVQPQHF.

Turning to this clonotype: One end of the junction does not line up with germline, which may come from a read error. This rearrangement joins TRBV7-7 to TRBJ2-1; D is undetermined. Looked up from germline, CDR1 is SSHAT and CDR2 is FNYEAQ (reference sequence). The CDR3 is 16 amino acids. CDR3 in DNA: TGTGCTAGCAGCCCGGGCTCTTCGAGCTCCTACAATGAGCAGTTCTTC. As protein: CASSPGSSSSYNEQFF.

The chain links TRBV19 to TRBJ1-5; the match to TRBD1 covers 9 bases. This CDR3 is built from 17 residues. Germline CDR1 reads LNHDA; CDR2 reads SQIVND (reference sequence). The V gene end was trimmed by 1 base and the J gene end by 5 bases; junction bases not matched to a gene: 9. CDR3 loop: CASSIGPGQGDHQPQHF. CDR3 nucleotide sequence: TGTGCCAGTAGTATAGGTCCGGGACAGGGAGACCATCAGCCCCAGCATTTT.

This clonotype was counted ten times or more. This chain uses TRBV18 with TRBJ1-6; no clear D gene. Germline-derived CDR1 and CDR2 are KGHSH and LQKENI. This CDR3 has 14 residues. Trimming removed 2 bases from V and 8 bases from J, with 10 bases in between. The CDR3 DNA sequence: TGTGCCAGCTCACCAGGGTACCGGGATTCACCCCTCCACTTT. Translating it yields CASSPGYRDSPLHF.

This clonotype has only a few counts. The chain uses TRBV12-3 or TRBV12-4 and TRBJ1-2; tentatively, D is TRBD1 (5 bases). The V end lost 2 bases, the J end lost 0 bases, and 13 bases lay between the germline ends. CDR3 length: 16 residues. As DNA, the CDR3 is TGTGCCAGCAGTTTATCCCTGACAGTCCCTAACTATGGCTACACCTTC. It specifies CASSLSLTVPNYGYTF.

The gene calls are TRBV5-1 and TRBJ1-1, with D perhaps TRBD1 (5 bases). CDR3 length equals 14 residues. Germline V lookup: CDR1 SGHRS, CDR2 YFSETQ. V lost 3 bases to trimming and J lost 5 bases, with 14 bases between them. The CDR3 DNA is TGCGCCAGCAGCTCCCGGGGGGATTGGACTGAAGCTTTCTTT. Translation: CASSSRGDWTEAFF.

The V call is TRBV6-1, the J call TRBJ2-7; 8 bases line up with TRBD1. The V gene's germline CDR1 is MNHNS and CDR2 SASEGT. After removal of 2 bases from V and 5 bases from J, the junction contained 5 bases not matched to a gene. The CDR3 loop spans 14 amino acids. CDR3: CASSELAGGDEQYF. CDR3 sequence (DNA): TGTGCCAGCAGTGAACTGGCAGGGGGCGACGAGCAGTACTTC.

This clonotype was seen repeatedly, ten times or more. The rearrangement uses TRBV6-2 or TRBV6-3 and TRBJ1-1, with TRBD1 matching over 8 bases. The junction had 8 bases not matched to a gene; V was cut back by 5 bases and J by 3 bases. The CDR3 totals 15 residues. Germline-derived CDR1 and CDR2 are MNHEY and SVGEGT. The CDR3 DNA reads TGTGCCAGCAGTCGGTCACCGGACAGGGACACTGAAGCTTTCTTT. Protein: CASSRSPDRDTEAFF.

This clonotype was seen ten or more times. V gene TRBV5-1 combines with J gene TRBJ2-3, with 8 bases that match TRBD2. The trim removed 5 bases at V and 6 bases at J, leaving 17 bases unmatched. This CDR3 region has 17 residues. Germline CDR1 is SGHRS and CDR2 is YFSETQ. CDR3 protein: CASRSRWSSGPGDTQYF. The CDR3 DNA is TGCGCCAGCAGGAGCCGGTGGTCTAGCGGGCCCGGGGATACGCAGTATTTT. Using reference TRBV5-1 and TRBJ2-3 for the parts outside the CDR3, the full variable domain is KAGVTQTPRYLIKTRGQQVTLSCSPISGHRSVSWYQQTPGQGLQFLFEYFSETQRNKGNFPGRFSGRQFSNSRSEMNVSTLELGDSALYLCASRSRWSSGPGDTQYFGPGTRLTVL.

Remarks on this clonotype: At one end the junction does not follow the germline gene, possibly because of a read error. The chain carries TRBV19 and TRBJ2-5, with 9 bases that match TRBD2. Germline loops: CDR1 LNHDA, CDR2 SQIVND (reference sequence). The CDR3 consists of 15 residues. The CDR3 DNA is TGTGCCAGTAGTGTCTCAAGAGGTAGCGGGGGCCCGAGTGCCTTC. The encoded protein is CASSVSRGSGGPSAF.

Ten or more counts support this clonotype. The chain employs TRBV12-3 or TRBV12-4 and TRBJ2-7; 10 nucleotides align to TRBD1. V was clipped by 8 bases and J by 2 bases; unmatched bases: 6. CDR3 length: 14 amino acids. The CDR3: CASSLGTGAYEQYF. The CDR3 nucleotides are TGTGCCAGCTCTTTAGGGACAGGGGCCTACGAGCAGTACTTC.

Concerning this clonotype itself: Given a much more abundant clone one base away, this may be a read error. Since no conserved phenylalanine or tryptophan closes the CDR3, a read error is the likely cause. The chain recombines TRBV27 with TRBJ1-1; maybe TRBD1 (5 bases). The CDR3 spans 15 residues. Trimming stripped 6 bases from V and 2 bases from J, with 16 bases between. CDR1 is MNHEY, CDR2 SMNVEV, per germline (reference sequence). The chain's CDR3 is CASRPDRGRNTEAFL. The CDR3 bases are TGTGCCAGCAGGCCTGATAGGGGCAGAAACACTGAAGCTTTCCTT.

In this sample, this clonotype turned up many times. The chain links TRBV21-1 to TRBJ2-7; the table names TRBD2, a call not compared with the DNA. TRBV21-1 is recorded as a pseudogene. The CDR3 sequence is 15 residues long. The CDR3 bases are TGTGCCAGCAGCTGGCTGGTGATAGCGGGGGGCGAGCAGTACTTC. Its translation: CASSWLVIAGGEQYF.